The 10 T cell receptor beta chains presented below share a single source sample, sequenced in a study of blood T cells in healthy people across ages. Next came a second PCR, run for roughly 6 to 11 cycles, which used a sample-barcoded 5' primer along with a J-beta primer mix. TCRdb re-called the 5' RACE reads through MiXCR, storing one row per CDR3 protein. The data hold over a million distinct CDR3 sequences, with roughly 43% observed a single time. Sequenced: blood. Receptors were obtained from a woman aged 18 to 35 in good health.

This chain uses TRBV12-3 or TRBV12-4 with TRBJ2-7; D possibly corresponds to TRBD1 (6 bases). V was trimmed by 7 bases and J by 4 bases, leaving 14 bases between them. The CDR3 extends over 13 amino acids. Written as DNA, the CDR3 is TGTGCCAGCACCGCGACAGGAGAATACGAGCAGTACTTC. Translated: CASTATGEYEQYF.

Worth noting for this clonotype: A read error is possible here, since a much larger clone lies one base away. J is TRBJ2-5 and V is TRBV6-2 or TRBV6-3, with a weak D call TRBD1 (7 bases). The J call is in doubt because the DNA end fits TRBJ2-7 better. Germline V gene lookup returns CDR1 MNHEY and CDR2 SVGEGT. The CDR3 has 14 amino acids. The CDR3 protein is CASSDGQGGNEQYF. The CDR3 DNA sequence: TGTGCCAGCAGTGATGGTCAGGGGGGCAACGAGCAGTACTTC.

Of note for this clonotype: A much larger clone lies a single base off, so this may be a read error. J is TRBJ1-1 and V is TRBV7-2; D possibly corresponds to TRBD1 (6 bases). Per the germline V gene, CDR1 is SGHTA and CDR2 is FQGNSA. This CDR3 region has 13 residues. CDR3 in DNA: TGTGCCAGCAGCTTCTCACGGGACACTGAAGCTCTCTTT. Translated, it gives CASSFSRDTEALF.

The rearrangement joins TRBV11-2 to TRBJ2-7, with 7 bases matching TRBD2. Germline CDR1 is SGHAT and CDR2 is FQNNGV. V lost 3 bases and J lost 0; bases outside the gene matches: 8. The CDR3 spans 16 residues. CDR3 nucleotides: TGTGCCAGCAGCTTCCGGACTAGAATAAGCTCCTACGAGCAGTACTTC. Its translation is CASSFRTRISSYEQYF.

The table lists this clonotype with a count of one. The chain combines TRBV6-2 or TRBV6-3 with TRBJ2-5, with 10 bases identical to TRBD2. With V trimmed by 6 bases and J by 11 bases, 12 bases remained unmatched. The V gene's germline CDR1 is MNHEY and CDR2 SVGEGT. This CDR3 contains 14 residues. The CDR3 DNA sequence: TGTGCCAGCAGCTCCCTTAGCGGGAGGCGGGAGCAGTACTTC. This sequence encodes CASSSLSGRREQYF.

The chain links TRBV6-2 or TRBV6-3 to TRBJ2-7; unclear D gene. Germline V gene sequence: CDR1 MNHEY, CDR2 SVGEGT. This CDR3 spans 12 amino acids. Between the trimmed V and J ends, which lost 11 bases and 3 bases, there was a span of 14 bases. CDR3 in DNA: TGTGCCGCTTCCCAGACCTTCTACGAGCAGTACTTC. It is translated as CAASQTFYEQYF.

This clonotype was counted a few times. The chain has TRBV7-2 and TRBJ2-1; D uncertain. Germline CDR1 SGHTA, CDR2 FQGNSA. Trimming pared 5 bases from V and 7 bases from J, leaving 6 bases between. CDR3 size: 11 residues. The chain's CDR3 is CASSTPNEQFF. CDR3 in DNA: TGTGCCAGCAGCACCCCTAATGAGCAGTTCTTC.

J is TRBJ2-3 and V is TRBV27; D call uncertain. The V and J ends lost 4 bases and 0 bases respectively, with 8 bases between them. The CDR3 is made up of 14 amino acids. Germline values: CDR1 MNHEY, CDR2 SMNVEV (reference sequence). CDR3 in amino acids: CASSYADSTDTQYF. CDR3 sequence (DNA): TGTGCCAGCAGTTACGCGGACAGCACAGATACGCAGTATTTT.

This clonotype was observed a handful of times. CDR3 DNA: TGTGCCACCAGTGATCCCTGGACTAGCGGGAACACCGGGGAGCTGTTTTTT. This codes for CATSDPWTSGNTGELFF. The chain is built from TRBV24-1 and TRBJ2-2, with 10 nucleotides matching TRBD2. V lost 3 bases to trimming and J lost 1 base; unmatched junction nucleotides: 4. Germline-derived CDR1 and CDR2 are KGHDR and SFDVKD. The CDR3 is 17 residues long.

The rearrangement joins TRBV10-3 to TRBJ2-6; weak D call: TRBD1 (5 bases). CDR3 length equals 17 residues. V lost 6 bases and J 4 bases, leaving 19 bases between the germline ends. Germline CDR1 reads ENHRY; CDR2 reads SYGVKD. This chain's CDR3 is CAIRRFIRGLGANVLTF. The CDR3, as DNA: TGTGCCATCAGAAGATTTATTAGGGGCTTGGGGGCCAACGTCCTGACTTTC.